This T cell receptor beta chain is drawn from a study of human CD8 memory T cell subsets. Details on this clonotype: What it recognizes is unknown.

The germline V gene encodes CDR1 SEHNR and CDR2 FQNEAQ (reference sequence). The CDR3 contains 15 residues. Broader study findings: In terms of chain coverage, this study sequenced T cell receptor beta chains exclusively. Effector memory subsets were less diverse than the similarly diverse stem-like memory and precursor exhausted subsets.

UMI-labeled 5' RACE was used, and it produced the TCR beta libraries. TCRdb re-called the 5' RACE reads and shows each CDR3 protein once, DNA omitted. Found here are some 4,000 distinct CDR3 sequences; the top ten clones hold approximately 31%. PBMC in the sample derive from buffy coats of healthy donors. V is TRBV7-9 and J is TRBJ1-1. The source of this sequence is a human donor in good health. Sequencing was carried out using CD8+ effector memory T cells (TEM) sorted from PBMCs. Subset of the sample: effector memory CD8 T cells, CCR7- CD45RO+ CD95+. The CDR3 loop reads CASSFVGLGNTEAFF.